The 21 T cell receptor beta chains reported below all come from one sample, sequenced in a study of T cells in tuberculosis. TCRdb keeps only in-frame clones here, not all; method: immunoSEQ multiplex PCR. The table lists around 33,000 clones, approximately 90% of them singletons, with 7% to 9% in the top ten. Sample: PBMCs. The receptors here all came from a donor aged 10-30 years with latent tuberculosis or without tuberculosis infection. Some clones in this sample may be carry-over from other donors' samples.

The CDR3 here is CASSRLDSQVETQYF. As DNA, the CDR3 is TGTGCCAGCAGCCGGTTGGACAGTCAAGTGGAGACCCAGTACTTC. The chain combines TRBV27 with TRBJ2-5; tentative D call: TRBD1 (6 bases). The V end was cut by 6 bases, the J end by 5 bases, with 19 bases between. Germline V lookup: CDR1 MNHEY, CDR2 SMNVEV (reference sequence). The CDR3 is made up of 15 amino acids.

V is TRBV7-9 and J is TRBJ2-1, with 7 bases lining up with TRBD2. Per the germline V gene, CDR1 is SEHNR and CDR2 is FQNEAQ (reference sequence). This CDR3 comprises 14 residues. V was pared by 3 bases and J by 7 bases, with 6 bases of the junction left unmatched. CDR3 coding DNA: TGTGCCAGCAGCTTGGACGGGGGAGGGAATGAGCAGTTCTTC. Translated, it gives CASSLDGGGNEQFF.

The chain recombines TRBV4-1 with TRBJ2-1; 9 bases are a match to TRBD2. CDR1 and CDR2 (germline): MGHRA, YSYEKL. J gave up 5 bases and V 0 bases, and 5 bases lay outside the gene matches. The CDR3 length is 16 residues. The CDR3 coding sequence is TGCGCCAGCAGCCAAGATATCCTAGCGGGGCACAATGAGCAGTTCTTC. It translates to CASSQDILAGHNEQFF.

This sequence joins TRBV11-2 and TRBJ2-1; D may be TRBD1 (6 bases). The CDR3 sequence is 14 residues long. Between the trimmed V and J ends, which lost 0 bases and 7 bases, there was a span of 10 bases. Germline values: CDR1 SGHAT, CDR2 FQNNGV. The chain's CDR3 is CASSLETGNNEQFF. CDR3 sequence (DNA): TGTGCCAGCAGCTTAGAGACAGGTAATAATGAGCAGTTCTTC.

V and J are TRBV7-9 and TRBJ2-2; D may be TRBD1 (6 bases). CDR1 and CDR2 from the germline V gene are SEHNR and FQNEAQ (reference sequence). The V end lost 5 bases, the J end lost 7 bases, and 11 bases lay between the germline ends. This CDR3 spans 13 amino acids. The CDR3 DNA reads as TGTGCCAGCAGCGCAGGGGCGGTCGGGGAGCTGTTTTTT. Its translation: CASSAGAVGELFF.

The chain carries TRBV6-1 and TRBJ1-5; a weak D match, TRBD1 (5 bases). Per the germline V gene, CDR1 is MNHNS and CDR2 is SASEGT. This CDR3 is built from 14 residues. V was clipped by 1 base and J by 7 bases, with 11 bases between them. CDR3 coding DNA: TGTGCCAGCAGTGAAGGAGCGGAGGGGCAGCCCCAGCATTTT. Translated: CASSEGAEGQPQHF.

This chain links TRBV9 with TRBJ2-3; weak D call: TRBD2 (6 bases). CDR3 length: 15 residues. The ends were cut back, 0 bases at V and 2 bases at J, with 10 bases in the middle. Germline CDR1 SGDLS, CDR2 YYNGEE. CDR3 loop: CASSVGERVTDTQYF. CDR3 nucleotide sequence: TGTGCCAGCAGCGTAGGGGAGCGGGTCACAGATACGCAGTATTTT.

The J gene is TRBJ1-1, the V gene TRBV19, with D perhaps TRBD1 (5 bases). The CDR3 contains 14 residues. The germline gives CDR1 LNHDA, CDR2 SQIVND (reference sequence). V shed 1 base and J shed 5 bases, with 11 bases lying between them. Here the CDR3 reads CASSIGPGRTEAFF. As DNA, the CDR3 is TGTGCCAGTAGTATAGGACCAGGGAGGACTGAAGCTTTCTTT.

The J gene is TRBJ2-7, the V gene TRBV6-1, with 11 bases fitting TRBD1. This CDR3 has 15 amino acids. Germline V gives CDR1 MNHNS, CDR2 SASEGT. The V and J ends lost 4 bases and 2 bases, in that order; junction bases with no gene match: 4. In DNA, the CDR3 is TGTGCCAGCAGTGCCGGGACAGGGGGTACCTACGAGCAGTACTTC. Protein: CASSAGTGGTYEQYF.

This clone came up once. This chain uses TRBV7-9 with TRBJ1-1, with 7 bases identical to TRBD1. V was pared by 1 base and J by 5 bases, with 4 bases of the junction left unmatched. The V gene's germline CDR1 is SEHNR and CDR2 FQNEAQ (reference sequence). The CDR3 loop spans 14 amino acids. CDR3 sequence reads: CASSLDRGRTEAFF. The DNA for the CDR3 is TGTGCCAGCAGCTTAGACAGGGGAAGAACTGAAGCTTTCTTT.

The CDR3 nucleotides are TGTGCCACCAGCAGAGATCGGGCGGGGGGGCGGACCGGGGAGCTGTTTTTT. It is translated as CATSRDRAGGRTGELFF. The J gene is TRBJ2-2, the V gene TRBV15; 9 nucleotides line up with TRBD2. CDR1 is LNHNV and CDR2 is YYDKDF in the germline V gene (reference sequence). With 0 bases clipped from V and 5 bases from J, the junction kept 7 bases outside the gene matches. The CDR3 runs 17 residues.

This chain connects TRBV7-8 to TRBJ1-1; no clear D gene. This CDR3 has 13 amino acids. Per germline, CDR1 SGHVS and CDR2 FQNEAQ. Trimming cost V 5 bases and J 5 bases, with 12 bases left between them. CDR3 region: CASSADYRTEAFF. For the CDR3, the DNA is TGTGCCAGCAGCGCGGACTATCGGACTGAAGCTTTCTTT.

The CDR3 here is CASSSPGWLAGDQNSYEQYF. CDR3 sequence (DNA): TGTGCCAGTAGTAGCCCCGGGTGGCTAGCGGGGGACCAGAACTCCTACGAGCAGTACTTC. The chain recombines TRBV19 with TRBJ2-7; 10 nucleotides align to TRBD2. The CDR3 loop spans 20 amino acids. V shed 4 bases, J shed 0 bases, and the junction held 18 bases outside the gene matches. CDR1 is LNHDA and CDR2 is SQIVND in the germline V gene (reference sequence).

The chain has TRBV11-2 and TRBJ2-1; 10 bases are shared with TRBD2. The length of the CDR3 is 15 residues. With V trimmed by 5 bases and J by 6 bases, 7 bases remained unmatched. Germline lookup yields CDR1 SGHAT and CDR2 FQNNGV. CDR3 DNA sequence: TGTGCCAGCAGCCTCATAGCGGGAGGAGGCAATGAGCAGTTCTTC. It encodes CASSLIAGGGNEQFF.

The rearrangement links TRBV14 to TRBJ1-1; the match to TRBD1 covers 8 bases. CDR3 length: 14 residues. J was trimmed by 2 bases and V by 6 bases; bases with no gene match: 5. The germline V gene has CDR1 SGHDN and CDR2 FVKESK. For the CDR3, the DNA is TGTGCCAGCAGTCAGACAGGGGCCAACACTGAAGCTTTCTTT. Translating it yields CASSQTGANTEAFF.

This clone was picked up a small number of times. J is TRBJ1-6 and V is TRBV2; possibly TRBD1 for D (6 bases). Germline V CDR1 and CDR2: SNHLY, FYNNEI. This CDR3 contains 15 residues. V gave up 3 bases and J gave up 7 bases, with 13 bases separating them. CDR3 in amino acids: CASSEQGFPNSPLHF. The CDR3 bases are TGTGCCAGCAGTGAGCAGGGGTTCCCCAATTCACCCCTCCACTTT.

This chain links TRBV28 with TRBJ2-3; no firm D call. Germline CDR1 and CDR2: MDHEN and SYDVKM. CDR3 size: 13 residues. Trimming removed 1 base from V and 4 bases from J, with 6 bases in between. Here the CDR3 DNA reads TGTGCCAGCAGTTTATCGTACTCAGATACGCAGTATTTT. Translation gives CASSLSYSDTQYF.

This clone has just one count. The chain couples TRBV10-3 to TRBJ2-1; 12 nucleotides align to TRBD2. This CDR3 has 18 amino acids. Trimming removed 6 bases from V and 5 bases from J; junction bases left unmatched: 14. Germline CDR1 is ENHRY and CDR2 is SYGVKD. CDR3 coding DNA: TGTGCCATCAGAGCGCCGAGACTAGCGGGGGAGGGGGACAATGAGCAGTTCTTC. Residues: CAIRAPRLAGEGDNEQFF.

As for this clone: Since no conserved phenylalanine or tryptophan closes the CDR3, a read error is the likely cause. Because the CDR3's place on the DNA is in doubt, the DNA is left out and the CDR3 is given as listed by TCRdb. V and J are TRBV6-1 and TRBJ2-7; the table's D call TRBD2 went unverified against the DNA. CDR1 is MNHNS, CDR2 SASEGT, per germline. Including both end residues, the CDR3 is 12 amino acids long. CDR3 residues: CASSPKGLGLSL.

V and J are TRBV6-5 and TRBJ1-1; D gene unclear. The CDR3 contains 15 residues. Germline V gives CDR1 MNHEY, CDR2 SVGAGI. Trimming left V 4 bases short and J 2 bases short, with 14 bases between. The CDR3 loop reads CASSSLTGKNTEAFF. CDR3 bases: TGTGCCAGCAGTTCACTAACCGGGAAAAACACTGAAGCTTTCTTT.

The chain uses TRBV27 and TRBJ1-2, with 7 bases fitting TRBD1. The CDR3 sequence is 17 residues long. Trimming cost V 3 bases and J 5 bases; bases outside gene matches: 15. From germline, CDR1 is MNHEY and CDR2 SMNVEV (reference sequence). The CDR3 DNA follows: TGTGCCAGCAGTTTTGATGGGGACAGCCCTTCTCTATATGGCTACACCTTC. Translating it yields CASSFDGDSPSLYGYTF.